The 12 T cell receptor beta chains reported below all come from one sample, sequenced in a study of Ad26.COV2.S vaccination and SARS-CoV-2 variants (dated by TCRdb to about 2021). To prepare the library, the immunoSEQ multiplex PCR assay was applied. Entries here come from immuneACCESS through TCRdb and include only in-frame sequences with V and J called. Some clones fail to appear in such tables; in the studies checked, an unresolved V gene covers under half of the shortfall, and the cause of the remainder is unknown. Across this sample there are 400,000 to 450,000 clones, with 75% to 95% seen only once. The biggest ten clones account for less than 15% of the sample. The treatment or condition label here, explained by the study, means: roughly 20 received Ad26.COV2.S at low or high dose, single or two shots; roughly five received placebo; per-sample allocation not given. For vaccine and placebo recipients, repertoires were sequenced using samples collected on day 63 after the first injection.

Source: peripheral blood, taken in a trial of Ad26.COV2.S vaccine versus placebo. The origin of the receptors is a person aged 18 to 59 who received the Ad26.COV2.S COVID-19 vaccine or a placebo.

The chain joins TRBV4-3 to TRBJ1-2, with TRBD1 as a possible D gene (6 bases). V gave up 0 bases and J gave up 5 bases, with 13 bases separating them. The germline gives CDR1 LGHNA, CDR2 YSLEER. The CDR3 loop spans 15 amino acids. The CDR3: CASSQDRWGLYGYTF. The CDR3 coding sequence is TGCGCCAGCAGCCAAGACCGATGGGGGCTATATGGCTACACCTTC.

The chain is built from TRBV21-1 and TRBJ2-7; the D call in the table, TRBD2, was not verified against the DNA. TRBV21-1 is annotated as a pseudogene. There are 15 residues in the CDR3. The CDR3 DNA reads TGTGCCAGCAGCACAACTAGCGGGTACTCCTACGAGCAGTACTTC. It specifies CASSTTSGYSYEQYF.

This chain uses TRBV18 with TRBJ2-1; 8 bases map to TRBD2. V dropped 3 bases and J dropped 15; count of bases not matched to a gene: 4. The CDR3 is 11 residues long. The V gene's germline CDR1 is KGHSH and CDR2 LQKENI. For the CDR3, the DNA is TGTGCCAGCTCACCGGGACTAGGCCCGTTCTTC. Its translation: CASSPGLGPFF.

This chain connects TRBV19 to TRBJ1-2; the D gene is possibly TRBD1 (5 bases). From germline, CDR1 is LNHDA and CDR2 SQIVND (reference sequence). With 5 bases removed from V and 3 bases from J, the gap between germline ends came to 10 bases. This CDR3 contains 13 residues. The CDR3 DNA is TGTGCCAGTAGTCCCGGGGGATACTATGGCTACACCTTC. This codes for CASSPGGYYGYTF. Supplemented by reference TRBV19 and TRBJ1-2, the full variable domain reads DGGITQSPKYLFRKEGQNVTLSCEQNLNHDAMYWYRQDPGQGLRLIYYSQIVNDFQKGDIAEGYSVSREKKESFPLTVTSAQKNPTAFYLCASSPGGYYGYTFGSGTRLTVV.

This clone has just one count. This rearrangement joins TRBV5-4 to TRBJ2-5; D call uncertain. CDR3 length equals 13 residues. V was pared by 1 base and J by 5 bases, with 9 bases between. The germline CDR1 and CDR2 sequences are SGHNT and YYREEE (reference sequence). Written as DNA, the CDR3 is TGTGCCAGCAGCTTGCTGGTGGGGGAGACCCAGTACTTC. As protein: CASSLLVGETQYF.

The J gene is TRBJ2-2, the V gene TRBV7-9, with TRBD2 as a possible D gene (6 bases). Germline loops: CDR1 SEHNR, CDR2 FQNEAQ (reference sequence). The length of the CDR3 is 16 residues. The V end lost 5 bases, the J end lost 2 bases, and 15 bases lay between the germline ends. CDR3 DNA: TGTGCCAGCAGCGCTGGAGGGCCGATCAACACCGGGGAGCTGTTTTTT. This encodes CASSAGGPINTGELFF.

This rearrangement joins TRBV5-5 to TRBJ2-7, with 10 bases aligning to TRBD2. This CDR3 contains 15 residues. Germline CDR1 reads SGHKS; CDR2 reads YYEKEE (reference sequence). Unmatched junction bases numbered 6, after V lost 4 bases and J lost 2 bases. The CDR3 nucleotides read TGTGCCAGCAGCACCGGACTAGCGGAGCCCTACGAGCAGTACTTC. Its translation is CASSTGLAEPYEQYF.

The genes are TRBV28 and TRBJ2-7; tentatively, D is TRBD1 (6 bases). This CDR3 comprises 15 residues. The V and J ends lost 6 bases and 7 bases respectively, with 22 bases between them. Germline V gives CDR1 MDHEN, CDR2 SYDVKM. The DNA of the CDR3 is TGTGCCAGCAGCTCGAATCAGGGGCTAGGGGGAGAGCAGTACTTC. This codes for CASSSNQGLGGEQYF.

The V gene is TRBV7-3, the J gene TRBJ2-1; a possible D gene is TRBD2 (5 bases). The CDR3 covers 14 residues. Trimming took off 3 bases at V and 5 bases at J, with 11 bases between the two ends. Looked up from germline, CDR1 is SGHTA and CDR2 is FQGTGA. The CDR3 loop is CASSLTPRDNEQFF. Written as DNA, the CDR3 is TGTGCCAGCAGCTTGACGCCGAGGGACAATGAGCAGTTCTTC.

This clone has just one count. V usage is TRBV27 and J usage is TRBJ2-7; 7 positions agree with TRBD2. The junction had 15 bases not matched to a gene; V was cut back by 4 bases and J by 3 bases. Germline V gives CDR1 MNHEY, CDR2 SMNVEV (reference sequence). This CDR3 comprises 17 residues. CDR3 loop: CASSSLLGGAQYYEQYF. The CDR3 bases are TGTGCCAGCAGTTCCCTACTGGGAGGGGCTCAATACTACGAGCAGTACTTC.

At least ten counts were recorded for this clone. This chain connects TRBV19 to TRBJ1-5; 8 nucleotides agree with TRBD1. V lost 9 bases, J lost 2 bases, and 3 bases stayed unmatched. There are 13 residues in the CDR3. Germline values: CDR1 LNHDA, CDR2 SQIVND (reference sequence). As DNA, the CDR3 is TGTGCCAGCCAGGACAGGGGCAATCAGCCCCAGCATTTT. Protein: CASQDRGNQPQHF. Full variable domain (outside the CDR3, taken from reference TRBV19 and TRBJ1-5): DGGITQSPKYLFRKEGQNVTLSCEQNLNHDAMYWYRQDPGQGLRLIYYSQIVNDFQKGDIAEGYSVSREKKESFPLTVTSAQKNPTAFYLCASQDRGNQPQHFGDGTRLSIL.

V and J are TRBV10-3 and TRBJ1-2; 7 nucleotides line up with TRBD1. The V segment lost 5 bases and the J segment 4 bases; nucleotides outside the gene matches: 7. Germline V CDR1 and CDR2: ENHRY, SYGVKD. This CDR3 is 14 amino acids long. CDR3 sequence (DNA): TGTGCCATCAGTAGAGGACAGGAGGGCTATGGCTACACCTTC. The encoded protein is CAISRGQEGYGYTF.